This T cell receptor (beta chain) appears in the sequencing data of a study of cytomegalovirus exposure and HLA in healthy donors. The protocol was immunoSEQ multiplex PCR, while the TCRdb copy is restricted to in-frame clones and leaves out a portion. In the table there are roughly 71,000 clones, 94% of which are singletons. Germline CDR1 is SGHDT and CDR2 is YYEEEE. The CDR3 loop spans 17 amino acids. Trimming took 2 bases from V and 3 from J; bases not matched to a gene: 9. Overall study results and limits: Despite most TCR sequences being rare, some public TCRs occurred in many donors.

To note about this clone: Its target is unknown.

The specimen was PBMCs. This clonotype was obtained from a woman under 30 in good health and CMV-seronegative. J is TRBJ2-5 and V is TRBV5-6; 11 nucleotides match TRBD2. CDR3 sequence: CASSFSGGVDPKETQYF. The CDR3 nucleotides are TGTGCCAGCAGCTTTAGCGGGGGGGTCGACCCAAAAGAGACCCAGTACTTC. The entire variable domain, with the rest obtained from reference TRBV5-6 and TRBJ2-5, is as follows: DAGVTQSPTHLIKTRGQQVTLRCSPKSGHDTVSWYQQALGQGPQFIFQYYEEEERQRGNFPDRFSGHQFPNYSSELNVNALLLGDSALYLCASSFSGGVDPKETQYFGPGTRLLVL.